This entry concerns a single T cell receptor beta chain. Its antigen is undetermined. Germline V lookup: CDR1 DFQATT, CDR2 SNEGSKA (reference sequence). V shed 5 bases, J shed 2 bases, and the junction held 7 bases outside the gene matches. The CDR3 extends over 14 amino acids. This entry comes from a study of T-cell memory formation after mild COVID-19. Notes on the study in general: Certain responding clones were present in pre-infection memory, suggesting participation of cross-reactive memory.

A single record per CDR3 protein comes from TCRdb applying MiXCR to the 5' RACE reads. The table lists about 620,000 distinct CDR3 sequences, under 20% of them singletons, with around 11% in the top ten. The chain has TRBV20-1 and TRBJ2-7, with 9 bases matching TRBD2. Sequencing used PBMCs or a T cell subset sorted from them (not recorded which). The receptor was isolated from an adult woman who had mild COVID-19 (a few samples of this study predate the infection). Cell type and time point are not known. CDR3 in amino acids: CSAPSGGHPYEQYF. DNA for the CDR3: TGCAGTGCTCCCAGCGGGGGGCATCCCTACGAGCAGTACTTC.